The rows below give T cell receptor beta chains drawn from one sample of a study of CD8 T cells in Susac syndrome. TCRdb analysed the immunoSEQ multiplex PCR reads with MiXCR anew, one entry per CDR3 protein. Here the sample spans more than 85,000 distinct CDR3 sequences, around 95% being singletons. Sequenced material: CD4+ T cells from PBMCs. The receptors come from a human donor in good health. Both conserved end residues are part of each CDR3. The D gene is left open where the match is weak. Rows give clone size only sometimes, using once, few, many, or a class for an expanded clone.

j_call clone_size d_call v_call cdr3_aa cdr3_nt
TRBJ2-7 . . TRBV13 CASSLAGGVVNEQYF TGTGCCAGCAGCTTAGCGGGCGGAGTGGTAAACGAGCAGTACTTC
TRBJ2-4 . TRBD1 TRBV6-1 CASRPPTGDGAKNIQYF TGTGCCAGCAGACCCCCCACAGGGGACGGGGCCAAAAACATTCAGTACTTC
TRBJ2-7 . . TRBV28 CASSPRTVSSYEQYF TGTGCCAGCAGTCCAAGGACGGTGAGCTCCTACGAGCAGTACTTC
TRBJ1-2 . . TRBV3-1 CASSQGGGTGYTF TGTGCCAGCAGCCAAGGAGGGGGAACTGGCTACACCTTC
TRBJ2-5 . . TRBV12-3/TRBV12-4 CASSFSGGETQYF TGTGCCAGCAGTTTTTCCGGGGGAGAGACCCAGTACTTC
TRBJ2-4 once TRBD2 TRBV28 CASTGGRAGAKNIQYF TGTGCCAGTACAGGCGGGAGGGCCGGGGCCAAAAACATTCAGTACTTC
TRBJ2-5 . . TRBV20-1 CSASPGPQETQYF TGCAGTGCGTCTCCGGGACCACAAGAGACCCAGTACTTC
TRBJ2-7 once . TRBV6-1 CASRGASSPQISYEQYF TGTGCCAGCCGCGGCGCCTCATCGCCTCAAATCTCCTACGAGCAGTACTTC
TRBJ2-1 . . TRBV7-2 CASSLRVLVNNEQFF TGTGCCAGCAGCTTAAGGGTACTAGTGAACAATGAGCAGTTCTTC
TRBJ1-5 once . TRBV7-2 CASSRTAHSNQPQHF TGTGCCAGCAGCCGCACAGCTCATAGCAATCAGCCCCAGCATTTT
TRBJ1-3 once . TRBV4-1 CASSQGQYSGNTIYF TGCGCCAGCAGCCAGGGACAATACTCTGGAAACACCATATATTTT
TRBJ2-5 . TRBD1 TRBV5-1 CASSFPYGTGQETQYF TGCGCCAGCAGCTTCCCCTACGGGACAGGGCAAGAGACCCAGTACTTC
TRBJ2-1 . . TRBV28 CASSLSKRVGEQFF TGTGCCAGCAGTTTATCCAAGAGGGTCGGAGAGCAGTTCTTC
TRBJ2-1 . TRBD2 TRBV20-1 CSAIYLAGASYNEQFF TGCAGTGCTATCTACTTAGCGGGAGCCTCCTACAATGAGCAGTTCTTC
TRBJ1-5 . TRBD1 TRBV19 CASRGTGGTTVYSNQPQHF TGTGCCAGTAGAGGGACAGGGGGAACCACCGTCTATAGCAATCAGCCCCAGCATTTT
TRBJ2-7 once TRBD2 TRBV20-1 CSARDTAGLYEQYF TGCAGTGCTAGAGATACAGCGGGGCTTTACGAGCAGTACTTC
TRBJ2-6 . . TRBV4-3 CASRNLGANVLTF TGCGCCAGCAGAAACCTTGGGGCCAACGTCCTGACTTTC
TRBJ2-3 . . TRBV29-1 CSVEDRGRGTDTQYF TGCAGCGTTGAAGATCGGGGACGGGGCACAGATACGCAGTATTTT
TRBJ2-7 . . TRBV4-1 CASSPQALDGAYEQYF TGCGCCAGCAGCCCCCAAGCCCTTGACGGCGCCTACGAGCAGTACTTC
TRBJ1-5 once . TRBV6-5 CASSYSPTIVGRTNQPQHF TGTGCCAGCAGTTACTCGCCTACAATAGTAGGTAGAACCAATCAGCCCCAGCATTTT
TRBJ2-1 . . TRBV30 CAWSPDNEQFF TGTGCCTGGAGCCCCGACAATGAGCAGTTCTTC
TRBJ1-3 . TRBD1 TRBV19 CASTPDRSENTIYF TGTGCCAGTACCCCGGACAGGTCGGAAAACACCATATATTTT
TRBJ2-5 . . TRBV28 CASSHSSPRGTQYF TGTGCCAGCAGTCACTCGAGCCCAAGAGGGACCCAGTACTTC
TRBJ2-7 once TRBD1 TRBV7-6 CASSLGTGEASSYEQYF TGTGCCAGCAGCTTAGGGACAGGGGAGGCTTCCTCCTACGAGCAGTACTTC
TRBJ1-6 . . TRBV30 CAWSVEAGNSPLHF TGTGCCTGGAGTGTAGAAGCTGGGAATTCACCCCTCCACTTT
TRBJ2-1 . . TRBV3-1 CASSQSIGEQFF TGTGCCAGCAGCCAGTCGATCGGGGAGCAGTTCTTC
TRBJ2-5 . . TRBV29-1 CSVDVDSPKTQYF TGCAGCGTTGATGTGGACAGTCCTAAGACCCAGTACTTC
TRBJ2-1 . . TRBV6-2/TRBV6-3 CASRRGSHYNEQFF TGTGCCAGCAGGAGGGGGTCCCATTACAATGAGCAGTTCTTC
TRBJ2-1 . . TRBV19 CASSSPRGNEQFF TGTGCCAGTAGTAGCCCTCGGGGTAATGAGCAGTTCTTC
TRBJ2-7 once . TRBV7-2 CASSLELAQSYEQYF TGTGCCAGCAGCTTAGAACTAGCCCAGTCCTACGAGCAGTACTTC
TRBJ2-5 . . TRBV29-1 CSLRGPVGETQYF TGCAGCCTAAGGGGTCCAGTGGGGGAGACCCAGTACTTC
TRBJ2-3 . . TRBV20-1 CSGNYEGGDTQYF TGCAGTGGAAATTACGAGGGGGGCGATACGCAGTATTTT
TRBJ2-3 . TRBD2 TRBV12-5 CASGPSGTGDTQYF TGTGCTAGTGGTCCTAGCGGGACGGGAGATACGCAGTATTTT
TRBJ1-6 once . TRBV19 CASALEGGVSPLHF TGTGCCAGTGCCCTCGAGGGGGGGGTTTCACCCCTCCACTTT
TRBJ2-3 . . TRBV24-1 CATSAGAKKTDTQFF TGTGCCACCAGTGCGGGGGCTAAAAAGACAGATACGCAGTTTTTT
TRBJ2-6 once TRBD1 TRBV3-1 CASGGTGGQGSGANVLTF TGTGCCAGCGGCGGAACCGGAGGACAGGGTTCCGGGGCCAACGTCCTGACTTTC
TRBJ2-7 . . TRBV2 CAGSWTQRGEQYF TGTGCCGGGTCCTGGACTCAGAGGGGAGAGCAGTACTTC
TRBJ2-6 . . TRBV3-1 CASSHLPRIAGANVLTF TGTGCCAGCAGCCACCTACCCAGGATCGCTGGGGCCAACGTCCTGACTTTC
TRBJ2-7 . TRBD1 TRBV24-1 CATSDPGQGHEQYF TGTGCCACCAGTGATCCGGGACAGGGCCACGAGCAGTACTTC
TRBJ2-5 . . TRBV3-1 CASSPTEGEETQYF TGTGCCAGCAGCCCGACAGAAGGGGAAGAGACCCAGTACTTC
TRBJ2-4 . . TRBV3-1 CASSQGGEGPQNIQYF TGTGCCAGCAGCCAAGGGGGTGAGGGTCCCCAAAACATTCAGTACTTC
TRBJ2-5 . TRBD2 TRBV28 CASSQIIAGGQETQYF TGTGCCAGCAGTCAGATAATAGCGGGGGGCCAAGAGACCCAGTACTTC
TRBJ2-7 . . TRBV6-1 CASSASPGGAGMYEQYF TGTGCCAGCAGTGCAAGCCCTGGGGGGGCGGGAATGTACGAGCAGTACTTC
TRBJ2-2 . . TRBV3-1 CASSQGFRRSTGELFF TGTGCCAGCAGCCAAGGTTTTAGAAGGAGCACCGGGGAGCTGTTTTTT
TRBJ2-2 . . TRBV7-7 CASSPTYGELFF TGTGCTAGCAGCCCGACATACGGGGAGCTGTTTTTT
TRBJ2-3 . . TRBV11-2 CASSPGIEFGTDTQYF TGTGCCAGCAGCCCAGGAATCGAGTTCGGCACAGATACGCAGTATTTT
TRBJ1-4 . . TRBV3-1 CASSQGGAGEKLFF TGTGCCAGCAGCCAAGGGGGGGCGGGAGAAAAACTGTTTTTT
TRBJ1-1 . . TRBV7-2 CASSLDWVVNTEASF TGTGCCAGCAGCTTAGATTGGGTTGTGAACACTGAAGCTTCCTTT
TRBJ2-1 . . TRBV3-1 CASSQDWAGYNEQFF TGTGCCAGCAGCCAAGATTGGGCTGGCTACAATGAGCAGTTCTTC
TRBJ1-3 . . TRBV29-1 CSVEGSGNTIYF TGCAGCGTTGAAGGCTCTGGAAACACCATATATTTT
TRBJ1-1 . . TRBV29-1 CSVDSSNTEAFF TGCAGCGTTGACAGTTCGAACACTGAAGCTTTCTTT
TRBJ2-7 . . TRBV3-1 CASSQDGGWGRAEQYF TGTGCCAGCAGCCAAGACGGAGGTTGGGGCAGAGCCGAGCAGTACTTC
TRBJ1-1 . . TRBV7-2 CASSLVRGNTEAFF TGTGCCAGCAGCTTAGTACGGGGCAACACTGAAGCTTTCTTT
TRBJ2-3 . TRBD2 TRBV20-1 CSATPRVRESKDTQYF TGCAGTGCTACCCCCAGGGTGCGGGAGAGTAAAGATACGCAGTATTTT
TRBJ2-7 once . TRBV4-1 CASSQVGDTYEQYF TGCGCCAGCAGCCAAGTGGGAGACACCTACGAGCAGTACTTC
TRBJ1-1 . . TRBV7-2 CASSSSGPLNTEAFF TGTGCCAGCAGCTCATCCGGGCCACTGAACACTGAAGCTTTCTTT
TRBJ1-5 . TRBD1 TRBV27 CASSSWGDRNQPQHF TGTGCCAGCAGTTCATGGGGGGACAGGAATCAGCCCCAGCATTTT
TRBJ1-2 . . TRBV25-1 CASRDPISYGYTF TGTGCCAGCAGAGACCCCATCAGCTATGGCTACACCTTC
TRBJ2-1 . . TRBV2 CASSKDNGAYNEQFF TGTGCCAGCTCGAAGGACAATGGGGCCTACAATGAGCAGTTCTTC
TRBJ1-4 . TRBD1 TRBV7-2 CASSLGGTGALFF TGTGCCAGCAGCTTAGGAGGGACAGGGGCACTGTTTTTT